This T cell receptor beta chain was sequenced during a study of shared T cell receptors in the human thymus (dated by TCRdb to 2020 to 2023). With respect to the entire study: The study examined how self-reactive, shared T-cell receptor alpha chains are generated in the human thymus.

The library came from the immunoSEQ multiplex PCR assay. TCRdb took this table from immuneACCESS and kept in-frame rearrangements with V and J called. Such tables lack part of the clones; where checked against another copy, unresolved V genes explain under half of the gap, and the rest is unexplained. This sample has about 730,000 clones in its table, and 70% to 90% of those were observed once. The ten largest clones add up to approximately 0.01% of the sample. A word on this clone: Which antigen it targets is not known. No base-level quality is on record; no much larger clone is a single base apart.

Reading the germline V gene gives CDR1 SGHVS and CDR2 FQNEAQ. The CDR3 covers 20 residues, taking in both the cysteine and the phenylalanine. Only the CDR3 portion is preserved as DNA: 60 bases, with reading frame beginning at the first base. V lost 5 bases and J lost 2 bases, and the count of bases not matched to a germline gene is 15. This sample also belongs to another study, concerning human thymus T cells. Per that second paper: Donors were immunologically healthy infants undergoing open corrective cardiac surgery for congenital heart defects in Finland. The thymus tissue came from surgical resects taken out during corrective cardiac surgery. Biased V and J gene segment usage appeared to be present in both thymic and peripheral blood repertoires. The related research reported highly overlapping thymic TCR repertoires among unrelated individuals. TCR alpha and beta repertoires from about 8 infant thymus samples and a few related peripheral blood samples were characterized in the study. The cohort included more than 5 male and a couple of female infants, with donor ages spanning 7 to 244 days. After being mechanically released from the tissue, thymocytes were kept at -70 degrees C in pellets of about 10-32 million cells. Genomic DNA was extracted from frozen cell pellets with a QIAsymphony instrument. Using the immunoSEQ multiplex PCR assay, the TCRB and TCRAD loci were amplified from a standardized quantity of quality-controlled genomic DNA. The amplicons covered the V(D)J region and were long enough to include the CDR3 and to identify the V and J genes. Amplicon sequencing was performed on an Illumina platform through the commercial immunoSEQ service. Primer bias and sequencing errors were corrected as previously described, and TCRAD and TCRB definitions were based on the IMGT database. The repertoires were analysed using immunoSEQ Analyzer 3.0 and VDJTools for basic statistics, V/J segment usage, diversity estimates, rarefaction and pairwise overlap. Chao1, ChaoE, Efron-Thisted, Shannon and inverse Simpson indices were used to estimate diversity, which was also estimated on datasets down-sampled to the smallest sample. Repertoire overlap was assessed by strict matching of CDR3 nucleotide sequence, V gene and J gene, and clustering was done by Jaccard-based multidimensional scaling. On average, thymus samples gave about 750,000 unique TCRB clonotypes, whereas blood samples gave roughly 84,000.

The sequence is built from TRBV7-8 and TRBJ2-3; the central 14 bases match TRBD2. The sample was thymocytes. The clonotype originates from a girl less than two years old with a congenital heart defect. Donor details come from another sample of the same person, matched by shared clones. For the CDR3, the sequence is CASSLILEGLAGEITDTQYF. Read as DNA, the sequence is TGTGCCAGCAGCCTGATACTCGAGGGACTAGCGGGGGAGATCACAGATACGCAGTATTTT.